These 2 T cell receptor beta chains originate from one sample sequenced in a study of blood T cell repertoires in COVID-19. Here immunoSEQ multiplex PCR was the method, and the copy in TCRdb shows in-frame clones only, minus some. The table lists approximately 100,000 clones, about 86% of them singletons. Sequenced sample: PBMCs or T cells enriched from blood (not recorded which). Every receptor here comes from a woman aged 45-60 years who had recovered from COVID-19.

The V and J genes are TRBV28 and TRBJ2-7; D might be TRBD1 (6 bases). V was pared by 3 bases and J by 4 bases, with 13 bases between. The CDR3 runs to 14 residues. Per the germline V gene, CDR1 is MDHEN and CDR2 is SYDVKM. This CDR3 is CASSFWDKRYEQYF. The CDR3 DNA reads TGTGCCAGCAGTTTTTGGGACAAGAGGTACGAGCAGTACTTC.

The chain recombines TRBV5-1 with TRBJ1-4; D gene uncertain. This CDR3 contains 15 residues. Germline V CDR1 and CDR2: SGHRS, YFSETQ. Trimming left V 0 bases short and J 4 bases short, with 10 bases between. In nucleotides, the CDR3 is TGCGCCAGCAGCTTGGACCCGGGAAATAATGAAAAACTGTTTTTT. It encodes CASSLDPGNNEKLFF.